This T cell receptor (beta chain) was sequenced for a study of cytomegalovirus exposure and HLA in healthy donors. The V and J ends lost 2 bases and 1 base respectively, with 12 bases between them. The CDR3 loop spans 15 amino acids. Germline V gives CDR1 MGHRA, CDR2 YSYEKL. Researchers ran the PCR with 60 Vbeta and 13 Jbeta primers. Under the authors' procedure: An analysis performed later counted 72 million or so unique TCR beta chains (around 9.9 million of them shared). TCRdb's table, derived via immunoSEQ multiplex PCR, lists solely in-frame clones and lacks some. D and trimming come from the DNA, and the V and J calls and clone size come from that table. The sample lists around 100,000 clones, about 79% occurring once.

The TCR comes from a woman aged 18-35 years in good health and CMV-seropositive. The sequencing sample was made of PBMCs. The rearrangement joins TRBV4-1 to TRBJ2-7; tentative D call: TRBD2 (5 bases). The CDR3 coding sequence is TGCGCCAGCAGCCAACCCTTGAGGGAATCCTACGAGCAGTACTTC. Amino acids: CASSQPLRESYEQYF.